This T cell receptor beta chain was captured by sequencing in a study of cytotoxic CD8 clonotypes in ibrutinib-treated CLL. Study results and limitations: Exceeding age-matched healthy donors, baseline clonality also tracked the counts of circulating CD8+ T cells.

This CDR3 region has 15 residues. The germline V gene has CDR1 LNHDA and CDR2 SQIVND (reference sequence). The germline V and J ends were trimmed by 4 bases and 8 bases, with 20 bases remaining between them. This clone is a singleton in its sample. No antigen is known for it. TCRdb's copy holds only in-frame clones and misses some; the assay was immunoSEQ multiplex PCR. The sample has about 310,000 clones, around four fifths seen once. The source material was PBMCs, sampled before ibrutinib treatment. The chain uses TRBV19 and TRBJ1-1, with unresolved D. The origin of this receptor is a human donor with chronic lymphocytic leukemia. The CDR3 DNA sequence: TGTGCCAGTAGTAGAATGACACCGTCCAGAGGGGAAGCTTTCTTT. Residues: CASSRMTPSRGEAFF.